The sequence of this TCR beta chain was determined in a study of esophageal squamous cell carcinoma under preoperative chemotherapy. Findings and caveats of the study: Tumor-infiltrating lymphocytes showed no significant post-chemotherapy TCR diversity increase, unlike peripheral T cells. Post-treatment tumor-infiltrating lymphocytes appeared partly derived from peripheral T cells migrating into the tumor.

The time point denotes: before preoperative PTX-NDP chemotherapy. MiXCR was run by TCRdb on the PCR reads, yielding one entry per CDR3 protein. The sample comprises about 16,000 distinct CDR3 sequences, approximately 48% of which are singletons, and approximately 28% rests with the top ten. Only one count was recorded for this clonotype. Its antigen is currently unknown. Sequence at one end of the junction differs from germline and may be a read error. The TCR originated in a human donor with esophageal squamous cell carcinoma. The donor label of this sample is uncertain. The sample was acquired from a patient given preoperative chemotherapy.

The CDR3 region is CASSYSRGGAGEEAQNF. The CDR3 nucleotides are TGTGCCAGCAGTTACTCGAGAGGCGGGGCGGGGGAAGAGGCCCAGAACTTC. This sequence joins TRBV6-5 and TRBJ2-5; 7 nucleotides line up with TRBD2. The germline V gene has CDR1 MNHEY and CDR2 SVGAGI. The CDR3 is 17 residues long.